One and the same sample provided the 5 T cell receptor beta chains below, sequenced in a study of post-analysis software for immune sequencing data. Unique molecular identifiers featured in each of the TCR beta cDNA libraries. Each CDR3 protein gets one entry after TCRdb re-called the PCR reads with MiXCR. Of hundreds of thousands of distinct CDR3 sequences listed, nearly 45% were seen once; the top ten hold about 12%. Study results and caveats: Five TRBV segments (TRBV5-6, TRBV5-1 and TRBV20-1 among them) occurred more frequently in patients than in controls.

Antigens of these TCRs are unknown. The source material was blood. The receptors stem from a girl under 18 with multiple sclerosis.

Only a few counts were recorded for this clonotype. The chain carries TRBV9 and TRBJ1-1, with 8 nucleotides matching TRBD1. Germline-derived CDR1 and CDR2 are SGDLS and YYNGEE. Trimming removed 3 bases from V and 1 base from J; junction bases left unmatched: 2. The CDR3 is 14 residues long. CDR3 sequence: CASSGTGRNTEAFF. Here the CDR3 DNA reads TGTGCCAGCAGCGGGACAGGGCGGAACACTGAAGCTTTCTTT.

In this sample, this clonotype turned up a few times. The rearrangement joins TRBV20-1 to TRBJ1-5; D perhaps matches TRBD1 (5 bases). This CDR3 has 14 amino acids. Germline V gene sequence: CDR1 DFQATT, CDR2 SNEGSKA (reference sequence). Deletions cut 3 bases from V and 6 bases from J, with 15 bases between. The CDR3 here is CSASDYRWGQPQHF. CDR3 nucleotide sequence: TGCAGTGCTAGCGACTACAGGTGGGGTCAGCCCCAGCATTTT.

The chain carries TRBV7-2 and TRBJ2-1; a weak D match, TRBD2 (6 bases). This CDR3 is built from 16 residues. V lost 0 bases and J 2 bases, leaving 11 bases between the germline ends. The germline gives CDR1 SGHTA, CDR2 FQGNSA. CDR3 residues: CASSLARDSTYNEQFF. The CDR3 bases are TGTGCCAGCAGCTTAGCCCGGGACTCCACCTACAATGAGCAGTTCTTC.

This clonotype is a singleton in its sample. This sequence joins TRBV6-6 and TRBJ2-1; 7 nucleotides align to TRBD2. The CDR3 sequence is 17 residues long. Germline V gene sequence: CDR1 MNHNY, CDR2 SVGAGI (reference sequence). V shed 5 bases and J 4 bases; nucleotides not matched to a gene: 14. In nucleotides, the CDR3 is TGTGCCAGCAGTGCCCTAACGCTAGCGGTCGTATACAATGAGCAGTTCTTC. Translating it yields CASSALTLAVVYNEQFF.

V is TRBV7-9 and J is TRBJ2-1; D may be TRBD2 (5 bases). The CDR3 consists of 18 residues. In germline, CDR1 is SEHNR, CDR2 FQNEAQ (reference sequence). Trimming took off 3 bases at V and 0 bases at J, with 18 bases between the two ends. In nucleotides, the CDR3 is TGTGCCAGCAGCTTGGTGCCCGCGGGCCCGCTCTCCTACAATGAGCAGTTCTTC. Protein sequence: CASSLVPAGPLSYNEQFF.